This T cell receptor beta chain was sequenced in a study of T cell changes during pregnancy in multiple sclerosis. Here immunoSEQ multiplex PCR was the method, and the copy in TCRdb shows in-frame clones only, minus some. Seen here are 95,000 to 150,000 clones, approximately 95% observed once, and the top ten hold approximately 6.2%. This specimen consisted of peripheral blood, obtained before pregnancy. The origin of this receptor is a female donor with multiple sclerosis, enrolled in a pregnancy study.

CDR3 DNA sequence: TGTGCCAGCAGCCGCAACACAAACACTGAAGCTTTCTTT. It translates to CASSRNTNTEAFF. V is TRBV11-2 and J is TRBJ1-1; D not certain. This CDR3 is built from 13 residues. The germline CDR1 and CDR2 sequences are SGHAT and FQNNGV. Deletions cut 5 bases from V and 2 bases from J, with 9 bases between.